The clone carrying this T cell receptor beta chain was counted a few times. Its antigen is not identified. Each sample had at least 6.5 million PBMCs isolated. Through a sample-barcoded 5' primer and a J-beta primer mix, a second PCR was run for roughly 7 to 11 cycles. TCRdb fed the 5' RACE reads into MiXCR, producing one record per CDR3 protein. This sample yields about 1.8 million distinct CDR3 sequences, of which roughly 50% are seen a single time; approximately 2% belongs to the top ten. The data originate from a study of blood T cells in healthy people across ages. Germline CDR1 reads LGHNA; CDR2 reads YNFKEQ. This CDR3 is built from 15 residues. Between the trimmed V and J ends, which lost 0 bases and 3 bases, there was a span of 9 bases. Findings and caveats of the study: Long-lived donors had more naive CD4+ cells and higher diversity than aged donors. PBMCs left unsorted prevented a conclusive naive versus antigen-experienced comparison. Per million T cells, the diversity of TCR beta decreased roughly linearly as age advanced.

Sequenced input: blood. The chain links TRBV4-2 to TRBJ2-1, with D hard to call. The receptor was isolated from a woman aged 40-49 years in good health. The CDR3 bases are TGTGCCAGCAGCCAAGAGGGCGCCAGCTACAATGAGCAGTTCTTC. This codes for CASSQEGASYNEQFF.